This TCR beta chain was sequenced for a study of T-cell memory formation after mild COVID-19. This clonotype was detected a few times. TCRdb recomputed calls from the 5' RACE reads with MiXCR, one row per CDR3 protein. Of roughly 350,000 distinct CDR3 sequences in the sample, roughly an eighth are singletons; the top ten hold about 20%. V lost 4 bases and J 8 bases, leaving 9 bases between the germline ends. Germline values: CDR1 SNHLY, CDR2 FYNNEI. CDR3 length: 12 residues. V and J are TRBV2 and TRBJ2-1; unclear D gene. The TCR comes from a man aged 18-30 years who had mild COVID-19 (a few samples of this study predate the infection). Cell type and time point are not known. Sequencing used PBMCs or a T cell subset sorted from them (not recorded which). Written as DNA, the CDR3 is TGTGCCAGCAGTGGTCTCGCGGATGAGCAGTTCTTC. Protein sequence: CASSGLADEQFF.